This T cell receptor (beta chain) was sequenced for a study of control samples from healthy donors and cancer patients. Sequenced by immunoSEQ multiplex PCR; TCRdb stores in-frame clones only, minus some. This table has fewer than 200,000 clones, under 96% appearing once. Unmatched junction bases numbered 6, after V lost 0 bases and J lost 6 bases. This CDR3 contains 16 residues. Germline lookup yields CDR1 SGHNT and CDR2 YYREEE (reference sequence). This TCR was sampled from a woman under 40 in good health. This rearrangement joins TRBV5-4 to TRBJ2-1; 10 bases agree with TRBD2. The sample comprised blood. In nucleotides, the CDR3 is TGTGCCAGCAGCTTGGCACTAGCGGGGATAGTCAATGAGCAGTTCTTC. The encoded protein is CASSLALAGIVNEQFF.